These 3 T cell receptor beta chains originate from one sample sequenced in a study of T cells after yellow fever vaccination. TCRdb itself ran the 5' RACE reads through MiXCR, one entry per CDR3 protein. In the table there are approximately 510,000 distinct CDR3 sequences, around a fifth of which are singletons. The sequencing used PBMCs, collected roughly 23 days after the first yellow fever vaccination. The receptors shown here come from a man younger than 30 who received the YFV17D yellow fever vaccine.

This clonotype was recorded a few times. The CDR3 loop reads CASSAPPRDSSKSYTF. The CDR3, as DNA: TGTGCCAGCAGTGCTCCTCCACGGGACAGCTCCAAAAGCTACACCTTC. V is TRBV6-1 and J is TRBJ1-2, with 7 bases aligning to TRBD1. CDR1 is MNHNS and CDR2 is SASEGT in the germline V gene. V lost 4 bases to trimming and J lost 9 bases; unmatched junction nucleotides: 17. There are 16 residues in the CDR3.

The chain carries TRBV30 and TRBJ1-5; D might be TRBD1 (5 bases). This CDR3 contains 13 residues. Trimming cost V 4 bases and J 4 bases, with 11 bases left between them. The germline gives CDR1 GTSNPN, CDR2 SVGIG (reference sequence). The CDR3 DNA reads as TGTGCCTGGACTAAGGGGCTGAATCAGCCCCAGCATTTT. It translates to CAWTKGLNQPQHF.

This clonotype came up a few times. V usage is TRBV27 and J usage is TRBJ1-2; TRBD1 matches at 8 bases. V trimming: 0 bases; J trimming: 4 bases; junction bases outside the gene matches: 13. The CDR3 consists of 18 residues. CDR1 MNHEY and CDR2 SMNVEV come from the germline V gene (reference sequence). The CDR3 bases are TGTGCCAGCAGTTTATCTGCGACAGGGGCCCTCTTAGGCTATGGCTACACCTTC. Its protein is CASSLSATGALLGYGYTF.